These T cell receptor beta chains were read from a single sample in a study of CD8+CD57+ T cells in acquired aplastic anemia. MiXCR, applied by TCRdb to the reads, yields one record per CDR3 protein. The table lists approximately 98,000 distinct CDR3 sequences, 51% of them singletons. The sequenced material came from sorted CD4+, CD8+, or CD8+CD57+ T cells (not recorded which) from PBMCs. The receptors originated from a human donor in good health, serving as a control. Each CDR3 is given with its conserved first and last residue. D genes are given only for firm matches. A clone size is listed for some rows: how often the clone was seen (once, few, many), or a class if it is expanded.

cdr3_nt,cdr3_aa,j_call,d_call,v_call,clone_size
TGTACCATCAGCCCCCTCCAGGGGGATGAGTCACCCCTCCACTTT,CTISPLQGDESPLHF,TRBJ1-6,TRBD1,TRBV10-3,NA
TGTGCCAGCAGTTGGGCAGCCACTTATAATTCACCCCTCCACTTT,CASSWAATYNSPLHF,TRBJ1-6,NA,TRBV27,many
TGCAGTGCGCCTGACAGGGGCGGCGAGCAGTACTTC,CSAPDRGGEQYF,TRBJ2-7,TRBD1,TRBV20-1,NA
TGTGCCACCAGTGATTCAGTTCAAGCAGCCGGAGAAGCTTTCTTT,CATSDSVQAAGEAFF,TRBJ1-1,NA,TRBV24-1,many
TGTGCCAGCAGTGAAACCCACGTCGACAGTGAAGCTTTCTTT,CASSETHVDSEAFF,TRBJ1-1,NA,TRBV2,NA
TGTGCCAGCAGCTTGGTGAGGGGCGCTTTCTTT,CASSLVRGAFF,TRBJ1-1,NA,TRBV7-2,NA
TGTGCCAGCAGCCGTGCGGATACGCAGTATTTT,CASSRADTQYF,TRBJ2-3,NA,TRBV7-2,NA
TGTGCCAGCAGTGGGGGGGGCAGGGGGCTTGGCGAGCAGTACTTC,CASSGGGRGLGEQYF,TRBJ2-7,NA,TRBV25-1,NA
TGTGCCTGGAGGGAGGGGGGCGGTCAGTATTCACCCCTCCACTTT,CAWREGGGQYSPLHF,TRBJ1-6,NA,TRBV30,many
TGTGCCAGTAGTATAGATGCAACTAATGAAAAACTGTTTTTT,CASSIDATNEKLFF,TRBJ1-4,NA,TRBV19,NA
TGTGCCAGCAGTTTATCGGGGACAGGGATAATTAATCAGCCCCAGCATTTT,CASSLSGTGIINQPQHF,TRBJ1-5,TRBD1,TRBV2,few
TGCAGCGGAACAGCAGGGGACGAGCAGTACTTC,CSGTAGDEQYF,TRBJ2-7,NA,TRBV29-1,NA
TGTGCCAGCACTGGGAAGACAGGGCCTAATTCACCCCTCCACTTT,CASTGKTGPNSPLHF,TRBJ1-6,TRBD1,TRBV2,NA
TGTGCCACCAGTGACTCTCCCATACTAGCCAAAAACATTCAGTACTTC,CATSDSPILAKNIQYF,TRBJ2-4,NA,TRBV24-1,few
TGTGCCAGTATACCGATGGGGGACGCTAACTATGGCTACACCTTC,CASIPMGDANYGYTF,TRBJ1-2,NA,TRBV19,many
TGTGCCAGCAGCTTGGAGGACAGGGTTCTCGGCTACACCTTC,CASSLEDRVLGYTF,TRBJ1-2,TRBD1,TRBV2,NA
TGTGCCAGCAGTTACTCCCTAGGGGGGCGGTACGAGCAGTACTTC,CASSYSLGGRYEQYF,TRBJ2-7,NA,TRBV6-2/TRBV6-3,many
TGTGCCAGCAGGAGAGGGCGCACTGAAGCTTTCTTT,CASRRGRTEAFF,TRBJ1-1,NA,TRBV6-2/TRBV6-3,many
TGCAGTGCCCCTGGGCGGGACAGGGGCACAGATACGCAGTATTTT,CSAPGRDRGTDTQYF,TRBJ2-3,TRBD1,TRBV20-1,NA
TGTGCCAGCAGCTATAGCGGCACCGGGGAGCTGTTTTTT,CASSYSGTGELFF,TRBJ2-2,NA,TRBV7-7,NA
TGTGCCACCAGAAATTCCTACGAGCAGTACTTC,CATRNSYEQYF,TRBJ2-7,NA,TRBV15,few
TGTGCCAGCAGTTTGGTTACCCGGGACGAGCAGTACTTC,CASSLVTRDEQYF,TRBJ2-7,NA,TRBV12-3/TRBV12-4,many
TGTGCCAGCAGTTTACGGGGGACAGCCGGATATAGCTCTGGAAACACCATATATTTT,CASSLRGTAGYSSGNTIYF,TRBJ1-3,TRBD1,TRBV27,many